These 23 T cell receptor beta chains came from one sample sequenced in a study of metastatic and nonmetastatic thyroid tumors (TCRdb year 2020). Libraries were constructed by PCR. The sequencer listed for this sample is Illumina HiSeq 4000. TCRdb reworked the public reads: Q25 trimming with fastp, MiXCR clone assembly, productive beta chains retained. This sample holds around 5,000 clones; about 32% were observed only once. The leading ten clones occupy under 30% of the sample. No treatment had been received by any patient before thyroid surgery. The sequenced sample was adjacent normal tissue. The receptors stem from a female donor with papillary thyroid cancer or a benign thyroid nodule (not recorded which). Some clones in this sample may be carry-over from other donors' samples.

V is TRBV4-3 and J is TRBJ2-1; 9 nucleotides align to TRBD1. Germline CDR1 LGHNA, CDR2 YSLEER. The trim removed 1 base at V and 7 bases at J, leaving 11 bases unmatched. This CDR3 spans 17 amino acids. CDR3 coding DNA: TGCGCCAGCAGCCAAGTGTGGACGCGCGACAGGGGGAATGAGCAGTTCTTC. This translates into CASSQVWTRDRGNEQFF.

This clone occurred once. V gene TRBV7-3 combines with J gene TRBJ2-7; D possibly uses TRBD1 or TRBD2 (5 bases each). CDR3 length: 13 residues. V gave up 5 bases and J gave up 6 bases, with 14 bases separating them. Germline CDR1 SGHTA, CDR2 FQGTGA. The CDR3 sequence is CASSAGTGSEQYF. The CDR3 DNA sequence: TGTGCCAGCAGCGCCGGGACGGGCTCCGAGCAGTACTTC.

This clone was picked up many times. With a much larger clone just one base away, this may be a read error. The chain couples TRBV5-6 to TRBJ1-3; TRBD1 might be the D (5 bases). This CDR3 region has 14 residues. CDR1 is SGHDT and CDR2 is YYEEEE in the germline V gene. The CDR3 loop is CASSLWERGNTTYF. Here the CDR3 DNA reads TGTGCCAGCAGCTTGTGGGAGAGGGGAAACACCACATATTTT. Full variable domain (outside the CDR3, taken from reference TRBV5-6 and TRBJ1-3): DAGVTQSPTHLIKTRGQQVTLRCSPKSGHDTVSWYQQALGQGPQFIFQYYEEEERQRGNFPDRFSGHQFPNYSSELNVNALLLGDSALYLCASSLWERGNTTYFGEGSWLTVV.

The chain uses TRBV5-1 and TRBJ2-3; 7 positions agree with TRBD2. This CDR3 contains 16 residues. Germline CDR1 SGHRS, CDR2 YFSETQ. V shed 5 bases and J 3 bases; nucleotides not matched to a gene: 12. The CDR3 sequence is CASRPRTSADTDTQYF. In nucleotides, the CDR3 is TGCGCCAGCAGGCCACGAACTAGCGCGGATACAGATACGCAGTATTTT.

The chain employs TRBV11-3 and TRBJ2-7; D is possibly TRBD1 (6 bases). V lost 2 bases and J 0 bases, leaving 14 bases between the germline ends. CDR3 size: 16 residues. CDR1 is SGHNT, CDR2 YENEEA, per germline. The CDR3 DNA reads TGTGCCAGCAGCTTATCAAAGAGGGGGATCTCCTACGAGCAGTACTTC. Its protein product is CASSLSKRGISYEQYF. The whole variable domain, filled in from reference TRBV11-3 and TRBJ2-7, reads EAGVVQSPRYKIIEKKQPVAFWCNPISGHNTLYWYLQNLGQGPELLIRYENEEAVDDSQLPKDRFSAERLKGVDSTLKIQPAELGDSAVYLCASSLSKRGISYEQYFGPGTRLTVT.

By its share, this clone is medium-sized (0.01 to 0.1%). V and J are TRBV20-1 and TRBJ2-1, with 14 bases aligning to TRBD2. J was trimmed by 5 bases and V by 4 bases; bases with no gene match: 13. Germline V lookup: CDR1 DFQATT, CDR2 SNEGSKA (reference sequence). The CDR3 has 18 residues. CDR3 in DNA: TGCAGTGCTACCTCTCAGACTAGCGGGGGGGCTCGGCACAATGAGCAGTTCTTC. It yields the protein CSATSQTSGGARHNEQFF.

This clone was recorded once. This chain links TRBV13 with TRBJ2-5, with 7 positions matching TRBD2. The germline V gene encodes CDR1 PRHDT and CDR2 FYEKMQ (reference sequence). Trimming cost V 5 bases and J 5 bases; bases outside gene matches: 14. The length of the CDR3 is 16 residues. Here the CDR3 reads CASSPLGGRAHETQYF. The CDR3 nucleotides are TGTGCCAGCAGCCCGTTAGGAGGGAGGGCGCATGAGACCCAGTACTTC.

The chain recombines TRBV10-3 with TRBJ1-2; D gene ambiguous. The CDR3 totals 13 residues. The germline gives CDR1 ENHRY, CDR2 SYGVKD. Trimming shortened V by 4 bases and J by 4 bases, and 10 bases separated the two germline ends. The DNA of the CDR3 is TGTGCCATCAGTGGGTCGCCCGGCTATGGCTACACCTTC. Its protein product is CAISGSPGYGYTF.

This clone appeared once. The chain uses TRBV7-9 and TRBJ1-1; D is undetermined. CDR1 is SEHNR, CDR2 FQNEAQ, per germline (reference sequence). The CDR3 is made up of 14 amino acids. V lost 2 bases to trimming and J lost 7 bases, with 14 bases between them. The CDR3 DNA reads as TGTGCCAGCAGCTTACTTCTGTTCCCCGTTGAAGCTTTCTTT. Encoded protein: CASSLLLFPVEAFF.

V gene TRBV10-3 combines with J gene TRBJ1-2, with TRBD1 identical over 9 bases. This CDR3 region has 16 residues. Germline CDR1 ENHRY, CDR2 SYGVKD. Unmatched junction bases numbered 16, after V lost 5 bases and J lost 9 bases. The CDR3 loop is CAISTGGGGIRNCYTF. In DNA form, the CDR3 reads TGTGCCATCAGTACAGGGGGCGGGGGAATACGTAATTGCTACACCTTC.

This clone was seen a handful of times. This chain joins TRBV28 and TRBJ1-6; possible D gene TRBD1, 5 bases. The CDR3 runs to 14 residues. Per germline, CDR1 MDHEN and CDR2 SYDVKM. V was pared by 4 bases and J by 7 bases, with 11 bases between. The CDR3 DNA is TGTGCCAGCAGTTATCTGGGGGGGAATTCACCCCTCCACTTT. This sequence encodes CASSYLGGNSPLHF.

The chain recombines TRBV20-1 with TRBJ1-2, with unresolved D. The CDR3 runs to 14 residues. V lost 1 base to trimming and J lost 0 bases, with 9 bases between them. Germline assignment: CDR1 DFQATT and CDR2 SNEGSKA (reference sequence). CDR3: CSARVPLANYGYTF. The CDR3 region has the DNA TGCAGTGCTAGAGTACCCCTAGCTAACTATGGCTACACCTTC.

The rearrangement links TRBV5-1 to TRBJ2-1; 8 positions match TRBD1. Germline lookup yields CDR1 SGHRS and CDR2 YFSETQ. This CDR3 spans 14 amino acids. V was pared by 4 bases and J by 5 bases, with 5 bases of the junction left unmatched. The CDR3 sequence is CASSTRTGNNEQFF. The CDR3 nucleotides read TGCGCCAGCAGCACCCGGACAGGGAACAATGAGCAGTTCTTC.

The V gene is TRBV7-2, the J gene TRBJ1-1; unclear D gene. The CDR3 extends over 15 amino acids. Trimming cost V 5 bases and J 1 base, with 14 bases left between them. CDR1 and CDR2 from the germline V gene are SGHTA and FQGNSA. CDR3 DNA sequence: TGTGCCAGCAGCCCGCCTTTCTGGAGGAACACTGAAGCTTTCTTT. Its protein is CASSPPFWRNTEAFF.

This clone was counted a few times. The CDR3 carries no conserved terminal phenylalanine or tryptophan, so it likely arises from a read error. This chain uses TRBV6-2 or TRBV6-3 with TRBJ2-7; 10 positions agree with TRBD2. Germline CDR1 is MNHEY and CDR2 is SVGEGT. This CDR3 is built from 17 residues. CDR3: CASSYASGGLVSYEQYS. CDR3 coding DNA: TGTGCCAGCAGTTACGCTAGCGGGGGTCTGGTCTCCTATGAGCAGTACTCC.

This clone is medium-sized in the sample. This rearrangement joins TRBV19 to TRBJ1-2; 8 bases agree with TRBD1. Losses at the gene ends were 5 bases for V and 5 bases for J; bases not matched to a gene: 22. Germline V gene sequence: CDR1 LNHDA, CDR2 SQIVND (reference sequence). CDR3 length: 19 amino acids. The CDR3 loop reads CASSRALTDGQGLLYGYTF. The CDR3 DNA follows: TGTGCCAGTAGTCGCGCGTTGACCGATGGACAGGGTTTATTGTATGGCTACACCTTC.

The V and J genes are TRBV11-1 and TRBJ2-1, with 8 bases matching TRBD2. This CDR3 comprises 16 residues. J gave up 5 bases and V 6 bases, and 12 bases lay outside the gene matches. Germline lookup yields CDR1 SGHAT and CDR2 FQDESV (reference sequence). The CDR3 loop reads CASSGSSGSLNNEQFF. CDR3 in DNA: TGTGCCAGCAGTGGGAGCAGCGGGAGTTTGAACAATGAGCAGTTCTTC.

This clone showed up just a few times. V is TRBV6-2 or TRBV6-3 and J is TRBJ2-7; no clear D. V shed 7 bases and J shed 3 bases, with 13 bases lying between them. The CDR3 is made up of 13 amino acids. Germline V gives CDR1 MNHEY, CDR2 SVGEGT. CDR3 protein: CASMAPDGYEQYF. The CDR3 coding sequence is TGTGCCAGCATGGCACCGGACGGCTACGAGCAGTACTTC.

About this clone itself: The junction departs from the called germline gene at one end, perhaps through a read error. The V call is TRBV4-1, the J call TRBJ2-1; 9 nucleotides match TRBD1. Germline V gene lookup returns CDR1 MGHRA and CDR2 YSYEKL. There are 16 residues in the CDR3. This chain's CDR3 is CASSPGTGSGTYEQFF. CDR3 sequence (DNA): TGCGCCAGTAGCCCCGGGACAGGGTCTGGGACCTATGAGCAGTTCTTC.

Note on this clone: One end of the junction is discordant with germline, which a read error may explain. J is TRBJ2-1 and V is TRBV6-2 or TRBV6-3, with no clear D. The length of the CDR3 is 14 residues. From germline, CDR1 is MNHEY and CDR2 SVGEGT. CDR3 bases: TGTGCCAGAAGGGTTAGCAGCTCCTACAATGACCAGTTCTTC. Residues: CARRVSSSYNDQFF.

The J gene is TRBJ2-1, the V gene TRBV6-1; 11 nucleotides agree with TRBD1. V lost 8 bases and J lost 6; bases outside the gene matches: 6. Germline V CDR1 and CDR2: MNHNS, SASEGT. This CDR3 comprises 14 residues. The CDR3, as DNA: TGTGCCAGCCAGGACAGGGGGCGCCTCAATGAGCAGTTCTTC. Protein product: CASQDRGRLNEQFF.

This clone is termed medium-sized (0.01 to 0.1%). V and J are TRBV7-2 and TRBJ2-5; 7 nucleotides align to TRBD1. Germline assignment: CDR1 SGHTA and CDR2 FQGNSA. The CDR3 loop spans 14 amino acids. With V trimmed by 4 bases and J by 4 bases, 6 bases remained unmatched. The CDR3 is CASSSRQGRETQYF. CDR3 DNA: TGTGCCAGCAGCTCCAGACAGGGTCGAGAGACCCAGTACTTC.

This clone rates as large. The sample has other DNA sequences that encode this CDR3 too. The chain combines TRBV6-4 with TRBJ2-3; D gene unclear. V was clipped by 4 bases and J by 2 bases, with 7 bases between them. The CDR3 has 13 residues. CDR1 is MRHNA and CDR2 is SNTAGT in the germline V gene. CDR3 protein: CASSGKDTDTQYF. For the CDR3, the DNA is TGTGCCAGCAGTGGTAAGGACACAGATACGCAGTATTTT.